This passage covers 10 T cell receptor beta chains from one sample sequenced in a study of response to subunit inactivated influenza vaccine. A single record per CDR3 protein comes from TCRdb applying MiXCR to the RT-PCR reads. Among fewer than 600,000 distinct CDR3 sequences listed, approximately 7.3% were seen once. The sequences come from PBMCs from blood, collected around 25 months after vaccination. Receptors originate from a man between 50 and 69 years old who received an inactivated influenza vaccine.

The rearrangement links TRBV5-1 to TRBJ1-5, with 10 bases fitting TRBD1. The germline gives CDR1 SGHRS, CDR2 YFSETQ. This CDR3 has 15 residues. With 0 bases clipped from V and 5 bases from J, the junction kept 2 bases outside the gene matches. The CDR3 region is CASSLEGTGDQPQHF. The CDR3 nucleotides are TGCGCCAGCAGCTTGGAAGGGACAGGGGATCAGCCCCAGCATTTT.

Only a few counts were recorded for this clonotype. In DNA form, the CDR3 reads TGCGCCAGCAGCCAAGATGTGGTTGGCTCACCCCTCCACTTT. It is translated as CASSQDVVGSPLHF. The V gene is TRBV4-3, the J gene TRBJ1-6; D not resolved. Per germline, CDR1 LGHNA and CDR2 YSLEER. V was pared by 0 bases and J by 10 bases, with 10 bases between. CDR3 size: 14 residues.

The chain is built from TRBV4-1 and TRBJ1-2; D uncertain. V lost 0 bases and J lost 2, with 22 bases in between. CDR1 and CDR2 (germline): MGHRA, YSYEKL. This CDR3 is 19 amino acids long. The DNA of the CDR3 is TGCGCCAGCAGCCAAGATCGTTTTTTTCCCAAAGAGAACAACTATGGCTACACCTTC. Translating it yields CASSQDRFFPKENNYGYTF.

The chain carries TRBV6-2 or TRBV6-3 and TRBJ2-7; D gene uncertain. Germline V lookup: CDR1 MNHEY, CDR2 SVGEGT. The CDR3 has 13 residues. Trimming cost V 6 bases and J 5 bases, with 14 bases left between them. The CDR3: CASSRPPRNEQYF. As DNA, the CDR3 is TGTGCCAGCAGCCGCCCTCCACGAAACGAGCAGTACTTC.

This clonotype has only a few counts. The chain couples TRBV20-1 to TRBJ2-5; D unresolved. This CDR3 has 14 amino acids. Trimming stripped 6 bases from V and 0 bases from J, with 14 bases between. Germline CDR1 reads DFQATT; CDR2 reads SNEGSKA (reference sequence). The CDR3 loop reads CSAYKIGNQETQYF. The CDR3 nucleotides read TGCAGTGCCTACAAGATAGGGAACCAAGAGACCCAGTACTTC.

The CDR3 here is CSLRDRASYEQYF. The CDR3 DNA is TGCAGCCTCCGGGACAGGGCTTCCTACGAGCAGTACTTC. The V gene is TRBV20-1, the J gene TRBJ2-7; 9 bases match TRBD1. The CDR3 consists of 13 residues. Germline lookup yields CDR1 DFQATT and CDR2 SNEGSKA (reference sequence).

There are a few counts of this clonotype. The CDR3 loop is CASSKPGRNSPLHF. CDR3 nucleotides: TGTGCCAGCAGTAAGCCGGGGAGGAATTCACCCCTCCACTTT. V usage is TRBV6-2 or TRBV6-3 and J usage is TRBJ1-6; the D is unclear. The CDR3 runs to 14 residues. Trimming shortened V by 5 bases and J by 7 bases, and 12 bases separated the two germline ends. Germline V lookup: CDR1 MNHEY, CDR2 SVGEGT.

The chain is built from TRBV9 and TRBJ1-4, with no clear D. CDR1 and CDR2 (germline): SGDLS, YYNGEE. The CDR3 loop spans 15 amino acids. Between the trimmed V and J ends, which lost 0 bases and 5 bases, there was a span of 11 bases. The CDR3 spells CASSVAGVLNEKLFF. In nucleotides, the CDR3 is TGTGCCAGCAGCGTAGCTGGAGTTCTCAATGAAAAACTGTTTTTT.

This clonotype was detected many times. This rearrangement joins TRBV5-1 to TRBJ1-1; the D is unclear. There are 13 residues in the CDR3. Germline CDR1 reads SGHRS; CDR2 reads YFSETQ. V shed 2 bases and J shed 1 base, with 6 bases lying between them. CDR3 residues: CASSFPGNTEAFF. The CDR3 DNA reads TGCGCCAGCAGCTTCCCTGGGAACACTGAAGCTTTCTTT.

The chain carries TRBV6-1 and TRBJ2-3; D unclear. CDR3 length: 16 residues. Deletions cut 0 bases from V and 4 bases from J, with 14 bases between. Germline CDR1 reads MNHNS; CDR2 reads SASEGT. The CDR3 DNA reads as TGTGCCAGCAGTGAAGCGTACGGCAGACGCTCAGATACGCAGTATTTT. It translates to CASSEAYGRRSDTQYF.